Below, one T cell receptor beta chain is given with its context. This clonotype was seen repeatedly, ten times or more. Its target antigen remains unknown. No base quality information exists; no much larger clone differs at one position. The study was a case-control design nested within a healthcare worker cohort in London, UK, with weekly nasopharyngeal swab PCR tests and blood sampling. Between 23 and 31 March 2020, the week of the UK lockdown, healthcare workers were enrolled and then followed up weekly for as long as 16 weeks. The record originates from a study of early T cells in non-severe SARS-CoV-2 infection (dated by TCRdb to the early 2020s). Regarding the complete study: Because TCR sequencing relied on bulk RNA taken from unsorted whole blood, pairing of alpha and beta chains was not possible. Points the paper makes about the study in general: Matching against VDJdb was skewed toward anti-spike CD8 responses, likely underestimated virus-specific expansions, and missed private and CD4 specificities.

The germline V and J ends show losses of 4 bases and 7 bases respectively, and no gene match explains 7 bases of the junction. CDR1 and CDR2 are read off the germline V gene as SGHVS and FNYEAQ. The CDR3, from cysteine to phenylalanine, totals 14 residues. Of the read, only the CDR3 DNA is kept; its 42 bases are in frame from base 1. The library was made by 5' RACE. Sequencing instrument: NextSeq 500. To correct for sequencing error and PCR bias, the TCR library protocol tagged individual cDNA molecules with unique molecular identifiers. Both TCR alpha and beta chains were sequenced, and tight co-correlation was observed between alpha and beta sequence abundances in each sample. The study's own analysis went as follows. Decombinator V4 was used to perform V gene, J gene and CDR3 annotation of TCR sequences. TCRs were defined as expanded if a significant change between any two time points was detected under a Poisson model with p below 0.0001. TCR abundances were normalised to the total number of TCRs sequenced in each sample and reported as counts per million. TRAV1-2 paired with TRAJ12, TRAJ20 or TRAJ33 defined MAIT TCRs, while TRAV10 paired with TRAJ18 defined iNKT TCRs. VDJdb, accessed on 1 November 2021, was searched for TCRs annotated for CMV, EBV and SARS-CoV-2, and TCRs annotated for more than one antigen were excluded. The public reads were quality trimmed at Q25 with fastp and then assembled into clones with MiXCR by TCRdb, keeping productive beta chains. For every CDR3 protein sequence, its rows merge into one entry that carries the most common genes and DNA. The V and J calls come from TCRdb's annotation, not from the publication. The sample yields 85,000 to 90,000 distinct CDR3 sequences; about 15% were counted once. Around 5.8% of the sample belongs to the ten largest clones.

This sequence was found in an adult who was a healthcare worker with PCR-confirmed SARS-CoV-2 infection or an uninfected control (not recorded which). The receptor chain draws on TRBV7-6 and TRBJ1-1, with 9 bases matching TRBD1. What was sequenced was whole blood. The CDR3 sequence is CASSSTGGFNEAFF. The nucleotide sequence reads TGTGCCAGCAGCTCAACAGGGGGCTTCAATGAAGCTTTCTTT.